The rows below give T cell receptor beta chains drawn from one sample of a study of blood T cells in healthy people across ages. In TCRdb, the 5' RACE reads were re-called with MiXCR into one record per CDR3 protein. The repertoire consists of over 750,000 distinct CDR3 sequences, with 20% to 25% occurring once and the leading ten covering 9.4%. Another study also made use of these data, one on T cells of mothers and their children.

Sequencing was carried out using blood. These TCRs come from a boy aged 5 to 17 in good health. CDR3s include the opening cysteine and the closing phenylalanine or tryptophan.

V gene: TRBV20-1
CDR3 protein: CSARDRSLYQETQYF

V gene: TRBV5-1
CDR3 protein: CASSQSSGGMNTEAFF

V gene: TRBV5-1
CDR3 protein: CASGPGGGKQFF

V gene: TRBV2
CDR3 protein: CASRNRPGDHGELFF

V gene: TRBV27
CDR3 protein: CASSSPDRQETQYF

V gene: TRBV6-2/TRBV6-3
CDR3 protein: CASSYFGGNDEQYF

V gene: TRBV20-1
CDR3 protein: CSARDRLSNTEAFF

V gene: TRBV28
CDR3 protein: CATQEGGDGYTF

V gene: TRBV7-9
CDR3 protein: CASSLSGVLETQYF

V gene: TRBV11-2
CDR3 protein: CASSPDSRRGYTF

V gene: TRBV27
CDR3 protein: CASSRDRYNYEQYF

V gene: TRBV7-7
CDR3 protein: CASRWGIPPSYEQYF

V gene: TRBV11-2
CDR3 protein: CASSRTSGGPRSYNEQFF

V gene: TRBV20-1
CDR3 protein: CSARGTGGAGTEAFF

V gene: TRBV6-5
CDR3 protein: CASTKLAGEYNEQFF

V gene: TRBV7-2
CDR3 protein: CASSFGALIHNEQFF

V gene: TRBV5-1
CDR3 protein: CASRDPGGEQFF

V gene: TRBV28
CDR3 protein: CASTRRRGNSGNTIYF

V gene: TRBV7-2
CDR3 protein: CASSLGQRRVETQYF

V gene: TRBV20-1
CDR3 protein: CSARAVLAIDEQFF

V gene: TRBV25-1
CDR3 protein: CASSVTGKTGYEQYF

V gene: TRBV14
CDR3 protein: CASSPTVGPRDSYEQYF

V gene: TRBV12-3/TRBV12-4
CDR3 protein: CASSPRTSGRQTQYF

V gene: TRBV29-1
CDR3 protein: CSVVSLGRENEQYF

V gene: TRBV15
CDR3 protein: CATSREKGALTMSQFF

V gene: TRBV9
CDR3 protein: CASSVGTQGRGSYNEQFF

V gene: TRBV9
CDR3 protein: CASSVAKHNEQFF

V gene: TRBV20-1
CDR3 protein: CSARDHARDNEKLFF

V gene: TRBV7-9
CDR3 protein: CASSLGGLNTEAFF

V gene: TRBV29-1
CDR3 protein: CSVEGLAVYNEQFF

V gene: TRBV7-9
CDR3 protein: CASSFDGAQETQYF

V gene: TRBV29-1
CDR3 protein: CSVEDLRGHEQYF

V gene: TRBV2
CDR3 protein: CANHRSGGAYTQYF

V gene: TRBV2
CDR3 protein: CASSEQGSRIHEQYF

V gene: TRBV10-3
CDR3 protein: CAISKPTGQETQYF

V gene: TRBV7-9
CDR3 protein: CASSLVGGGGGQPQHF

V gene: TRBV4-3
CDR3 protein: CASSPRLAGGPSTDTQYF

V gene: TRBV5-1
CDR3 protein: CASSWIRGSTDTQYF

V gene: TRBV7-9
CDR3 protein: CASSLDRGAGYGYTF

V gene: TRBV27
CDR3 protein: CASRNTPPRRRENIQYF

V gene: TRBV6-5
CDR3 protein: CASSYWTGGNNEQFF

V gene: TRBV5-1
CDR3 protein: CASGLEGGTPYEQYF